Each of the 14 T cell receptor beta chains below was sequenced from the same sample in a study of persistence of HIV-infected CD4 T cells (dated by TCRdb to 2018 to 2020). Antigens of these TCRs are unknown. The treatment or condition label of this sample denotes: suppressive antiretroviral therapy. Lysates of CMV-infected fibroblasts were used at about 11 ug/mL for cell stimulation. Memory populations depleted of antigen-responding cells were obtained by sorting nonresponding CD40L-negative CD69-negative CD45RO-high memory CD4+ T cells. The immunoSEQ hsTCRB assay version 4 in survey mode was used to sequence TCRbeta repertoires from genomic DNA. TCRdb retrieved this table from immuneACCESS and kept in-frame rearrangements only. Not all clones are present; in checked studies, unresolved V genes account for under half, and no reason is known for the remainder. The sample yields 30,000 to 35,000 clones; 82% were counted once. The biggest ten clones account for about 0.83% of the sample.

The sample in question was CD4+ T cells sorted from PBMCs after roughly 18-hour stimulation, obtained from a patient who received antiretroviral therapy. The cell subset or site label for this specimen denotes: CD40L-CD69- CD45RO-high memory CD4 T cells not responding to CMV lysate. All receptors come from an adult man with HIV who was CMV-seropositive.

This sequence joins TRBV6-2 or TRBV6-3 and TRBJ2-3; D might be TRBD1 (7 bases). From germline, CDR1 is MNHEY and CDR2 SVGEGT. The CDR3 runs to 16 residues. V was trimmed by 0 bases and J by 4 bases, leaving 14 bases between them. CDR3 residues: CASSYSPQGGSDTQYF. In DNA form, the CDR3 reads TGTGCCAGCAGTTACTCTCCGCAGGGGGGATCAGATACGCAGTATTTT.

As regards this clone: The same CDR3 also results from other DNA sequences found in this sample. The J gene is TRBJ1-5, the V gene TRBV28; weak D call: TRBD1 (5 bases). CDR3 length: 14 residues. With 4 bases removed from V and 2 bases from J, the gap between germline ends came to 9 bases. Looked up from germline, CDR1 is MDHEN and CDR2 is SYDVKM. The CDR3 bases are TGTGCCAGCAGTTCCGGACAACGCAATCAGCCCCAGCATTTT. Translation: CASSSGQRNQPQHF.

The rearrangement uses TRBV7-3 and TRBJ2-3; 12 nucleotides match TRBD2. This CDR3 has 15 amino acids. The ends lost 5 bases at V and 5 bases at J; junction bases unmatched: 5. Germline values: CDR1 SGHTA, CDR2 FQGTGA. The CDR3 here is CASSTLAGGRDTQYF. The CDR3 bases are TGTGCCAGCAGCACCCTAGCGGGGGGGCGAGATACGCAGTATTTT.

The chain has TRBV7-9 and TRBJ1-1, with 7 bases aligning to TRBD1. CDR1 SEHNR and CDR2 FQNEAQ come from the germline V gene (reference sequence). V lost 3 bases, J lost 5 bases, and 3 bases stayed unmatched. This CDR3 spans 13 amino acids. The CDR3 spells CASSFRQGTEAFF. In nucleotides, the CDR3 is TGTGCCAGCAGCTTCAGACAGGGAACTGAAGCTTTCTTT.

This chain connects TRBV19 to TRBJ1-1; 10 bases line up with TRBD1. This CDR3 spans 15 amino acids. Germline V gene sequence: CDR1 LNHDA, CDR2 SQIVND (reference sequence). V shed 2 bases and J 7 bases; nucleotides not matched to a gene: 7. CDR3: CASSILGQGSGEAFF. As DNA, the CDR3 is TGTGCCAGTAGTATATTGGGACAGGGGTCCGGTGAAGCTTTCTTT.

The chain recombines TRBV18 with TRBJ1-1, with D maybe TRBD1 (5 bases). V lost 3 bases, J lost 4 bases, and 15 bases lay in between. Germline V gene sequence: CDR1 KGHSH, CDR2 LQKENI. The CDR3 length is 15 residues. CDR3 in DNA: TGTGCCAGCTCACCGGCAGGTGGGAGGGGCACTGAAGCTTTCTTT. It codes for CASSPAGGRGTEAFF.

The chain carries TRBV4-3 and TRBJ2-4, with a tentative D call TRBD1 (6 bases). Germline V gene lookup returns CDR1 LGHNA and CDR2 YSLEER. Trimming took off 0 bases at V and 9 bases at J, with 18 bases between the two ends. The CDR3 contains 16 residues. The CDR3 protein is CASSQDAQGPWGIQYF. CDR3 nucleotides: TGCGCCAGCAGCCAAGACGCGCAGGGGCCCTGGGGCATTCAGTACTTC.

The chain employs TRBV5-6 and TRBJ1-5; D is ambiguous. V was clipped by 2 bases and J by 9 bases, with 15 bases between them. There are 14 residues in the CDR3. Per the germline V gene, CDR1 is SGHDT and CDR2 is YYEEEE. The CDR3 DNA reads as TGTGCCAGCAGCTTTGGAGGCTTGCCAGTGCCCCAGCATTTT. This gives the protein CASSFGGLPVPQHF.

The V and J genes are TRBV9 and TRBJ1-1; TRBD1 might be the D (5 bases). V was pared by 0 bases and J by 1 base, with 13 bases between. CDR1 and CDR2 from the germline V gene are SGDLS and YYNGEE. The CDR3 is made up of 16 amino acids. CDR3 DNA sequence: TGTGCCAGCAGCGTAGCGGGGGATCCGGCGAACACTGAAGCTTTCTTT. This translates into CASSVAGDPANTEAFF.

CDR3 protein: CAISPGGSGNTIYF. The CDR3 coding sequence is TGTGCCATATCCCCGGGTGGGTCTGGAAACACCATATATTTT. This rearrangement joins TRBV10-3 to TRBJ1-3; D remains unclear. The CDR3 is 14 residues long. Germline CDR1 and CDR2: ENHRY and SYGVKD. With 9 bases removed from V and 1 base from J, the gap between germline ends came to 13 bases.

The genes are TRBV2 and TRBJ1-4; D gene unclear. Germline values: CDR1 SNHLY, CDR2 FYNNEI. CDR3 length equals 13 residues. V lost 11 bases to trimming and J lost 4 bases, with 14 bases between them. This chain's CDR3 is CAGQTSRNEKLFF. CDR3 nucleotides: TGTGCCGGTCAGACGTCCCGTAATGAAAAACTGTTTTTT.

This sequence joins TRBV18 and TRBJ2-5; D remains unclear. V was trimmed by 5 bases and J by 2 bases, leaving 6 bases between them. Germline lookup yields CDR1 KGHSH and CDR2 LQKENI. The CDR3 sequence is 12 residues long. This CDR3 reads CASSTQQETQYF. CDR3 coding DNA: TGTGCCAGCTCAACACAGCAAGAGACCCAGTACTTC.

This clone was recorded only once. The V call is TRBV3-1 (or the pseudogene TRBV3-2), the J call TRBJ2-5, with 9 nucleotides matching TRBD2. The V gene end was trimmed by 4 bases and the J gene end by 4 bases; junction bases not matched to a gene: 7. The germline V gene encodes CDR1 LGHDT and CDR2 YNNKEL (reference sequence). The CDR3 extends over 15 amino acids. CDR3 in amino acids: CASSPFAGGPETQYF. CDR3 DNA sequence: TGTGCCAGCAGCCCCTTTGCGGGGGGGCCAGAGACCCAGTACTTC.

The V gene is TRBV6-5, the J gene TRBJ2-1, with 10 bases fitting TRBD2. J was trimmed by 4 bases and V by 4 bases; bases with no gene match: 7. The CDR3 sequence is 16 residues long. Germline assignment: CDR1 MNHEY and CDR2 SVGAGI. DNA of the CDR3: TGTGCCAGCAGTTCCCCGGGACTAGCGAATTACAATGAGCAGTTCTTC. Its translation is CASSSPGLANYNEQFF.